This TCR beta chain was profiled in a study of blood T cell repertoires in COVID-19. As for the study in general: The United States, Italy and Spain provided the acute and convalescent COVID-19 samples.

Germline CDR1 reads MNHEY; CDR2 reads SVGAGI. After removal of 2 bases from V and 1 base from J, the junction contained 7 bases not matched to a gene. This CDR3 comprises 16 residues. TCRdb's copy holds only in-frame clones and misses some; the assay was immunoSEQ multiplex PCR. The table lists approximately 190,000 clones, about 86% of them singletons. V is TRBV6-5 and J is TRBJ1-1; 7 nucleotides line up with TRBD1. Material: PBMCs or T cells enriched from blood (not recorded which). The origin of this receptor is a man between 35 and 55 years old who had recovered from COVID-19. Here the CDR3 reads CASSYVQGPRNTEAFF. The CDR3 bases are TGTGCCAGCAGTTACGTACAGGGGCCGCGGAACACTGAAGCTTTCTTT.